The sequence of this T cell receptor beta chain was determined in a study of blood T cells in healthy people across ages. In regard to this clonotype: Antigen unknown.

The CDR3 extends over 14 amino acids. The germline V and J ends were trimmed by 4 bases and 1 base, with 11 bases remaining between them. CDR1 SGHDT and CDR2 YYEEEE come from the germline V gene. Notes on the study in general: Significant beta diversity loss was already apparent by age 40, declining roughly linearly.

A second PCR, run for roughly 7 to 12 cycles, used a sample-barcoded 5' primer plus a J-beta primer mix. Every sample gave at least 2.5 million paired-end reads containing CDR3. TCRdb redid the calling of the 5' RACE reads with MiXCR, one entry per CDR3 protein. This table holds about 500,000 distinct CDR3 sequences, around 24% found once. The same data also went into a second study, on T cells of mothers and their children. That report notes: It was through the M1S primer of the second PCR that sample barcodes and 2-4 random nucleotides were added.

This sequence was found in a boy under 18 in good health. The V and J genes are TRBV5-6 and TRBJ1-1, with no clear D. The sample comprised blood. CDR3 DNA: TGTGCCAGCAGCCGTGGTTCTAGGAACACTGAAGCTTTCTTT. Translated: CASSRGSRNTEAFF.